This TCR beta chain is drawn from a study of blood T cell repertoires in COVID-19. Assay: immunoSEQ multiplex PCR; the TCRdb copy retains only in-frame clones and omits some. This table holds around 190,000 clones, about 90% found once. The J segment lost 5 bases and the V segment lost 2 bases, leaving 3 bases of the junction unmatched. The length of the CDR3 is 15 residues. CDR1 and CDR2 (germline): MGHRA, YSYEKL. This chain joins TRBV4-1 and TRBJ1-2; 12 nucleotides line up with TRBD1. What was sequenced was peripheral blood. The sequence was obtained from a man aged 65 to 85 with active or convalescent COVID-19. The CDR3 nucleotides are TGCGCCAGCAGCCAACCGGGACAGGGGGCGTATGGCTACACCTTC. Amino acid sequence: CASSQPGQGAYGYTF.